This T cell receptor beta chain comes out of a study of T cells in Graves' hyperthyroidism and ophthalmopathy. V lost 4 bases and J lost 6, with 11 bases in between. Per the germline V gene, CDR1 is DFQATT and CDR2 is SNEGSKA (reference sequence). The CDR3 runs to 12 residues. Researchers amplified the TCR beta CDR3 regions from RNA transcripts. The primer set for the first-round RT-PCR of the TCR CDR3 was HTBI. Each CDR3 protein is one row after TCRdb ran MiXCR on the multiplex PCR reads. The table has about 620,000 distinct CDR3 sequences, under 20% seen once. The origin of this receptor is a woman between 25 and 40 years old with Graves' hyperthyroidism. This chain uses TRBV20-1 with TRBJ2-3; D ambiguous. The sample comprised blood. CDR3 sequence: CSATDPVDTQYF. The CDR3 DNA sequence: TGCAGTGCTACAGACCCGGTCGATACGCAGTATTTT.